Each of the 26 T cell receptor beta chains below was sequenced from the same sample in a study of blood T cell repertoires in COVID-19. Libraries were prepared by immunoSEQ multiplex PCR; TCRdb keeps only in-frame clonotypes and omits some of them. This sample has 250,000 or so clones, with around nine tenths found just once. Sequencing was done on a sample of peripheral blood. The source is a woman aged 55 to 70 with COVID-19, enrolled during active disease.

The chain combines TRBV7-8 with TRBJ2-1; D is perhaps TRBD2 (5 bases). The CDR3 is 15 residues long. Per germline, CDR1 SGHVS and CDR2 FQNEAQ. The ends were cut back, 4 bases at V and 12 bases at J, with 22 bases in the middle. The CDR3 loop reads CASSSRAARNVAQFF. The CDR3 bases are TGTGCCAGCAGCTCTCGAGCGGCCCGCAACGTAGCGCAGTTCTTC.

The chain joins TRBV19 to TRBJ2-6; TRBD1 is a possible D gene (6 bases). V was trimmed by 2 bases and J by 3 bases, leaving 8 bases between them. The CDR3 runs 15 residues. Germline assignment: CDR1 LNHDA and CDR2 SQIVND (reference sequence). The CDR3 sequence is CASSIRQVGANVLTF. The CDR3 nucleotides are TGTGCCAGTAGTATAAGACAGGTTGGGGCCAACGTCCTGACTTTC. Full variable domain (outside the CDR3, taken from reference TRBV19 and TRBJ2-6): DGGITQSPKYLFRKEGQNVTLSCEQNLNHDAMYWYRQDPGQGLRLIYYSQIVNDFQKGDIAEGYSVSREKKESFPLTVTSAQKNPTAFYLCASSIRQVGANVLTFGAGSRLTVL.

This chain's CDR3 is CASSPQGAEAFF. CDR3 nucleotide sequence: TGCGCCAGCAGTCCACAGGGGGCTGAAGCTTTCTTT. The chain couples TRBV4-1 to TRBJ1-1, with TRBD1 matching over 8 bases. V shed 6 bases and J 6 bases; nucleotides not matched to a gene: 3. In germline, CDR1 is MGHRA, CDR2 YSYEKL. This CDR3 is built from 12 residues.

The chain has TRBV11-2 and TRBJ1-2; 11 bases are shared with TRBD1. This CDR3 region has 17 residues. Trimming took 3 bases from V and 3 from J; bases not matched to a gene: 9. The germline V gene has CDR1 SGHAT and CDR2 FQNNGV. The CDR3 region has the DNA TGTGCCAGCAGCTTGGGCCGGGACAGGGGGTTATACTATGGCTACACCTTC. It is translated as CASSLGRDRGLYYGYTF.

The genes are TRBV14 and TRBJ1-6, with 10 bases lining up with TRBD1. In germline, CDR1 is SGHDN, CDR2 FVKESK. V dropped 1 base and J dropped 7; count of bases not matched to a gene: 4. This CDR3 has 16 residues. DNA for the CDR3: TGTGCCAGCAGCCAAGCCGGACAGGGGGAGAATTCACCCCTCCACTTT. Translated, it gives CASSQAGQGENSPLHF.

This sequence joins TRBV6-2 or TRBV6-3 and TRBJ1-6; D may be TRBD1 (6 bases). Germline CDR1 MNHEY, CDR2 SVGEGT. This CDR3 comprises 14 residues. The V and J ends lost 2 bases and 13 bases respectively, with 15 bases between them. CDR3 nucleotides: TGTGCCAGCAGTTACGGGGGCAGGGCGGCGCCCCTCCACTTT. Protein: CASSYGGRAAPLHF.

As for this clone: The conserved phenylalanine or tryptophan normally closing the CDR3 is absent here, so this likely arose from a read error. The limits of the CDR3 on the DNA are not certain, so only TCRdb's listed CDR3 is given. This chain links TRBV20-1 with TRBJ1-2; the table's D call TRBD1 went unverified against the DNA. In germline, CDR1 is DFQATT, CDR2 SNEGSKA (reference sequence). Termini included, the CDR3 measures 9 amino acids. The CDR3 loop is CSASRSQGQ.

The chain recombines TRBV6-1 with TRBJ1-2, with 8 nucleotides matching TRBD1. CDR1 and CDR2 (germline): MNHNS, SASEGT. V lost 6 bases, J lost 2 bases, and 5 bases stayed unmatched. The length of the CDR3 is 14 residues. CDR3 protein: CASRDRGLNYGYTF. The CDR3 DNA sequence: TGTGCCAGCAGAGACAGGGGACTCAACTATGGCTACACCTTC.

The rearrangement links TRBV19 to TRBJ1-5; D may be TRBD1 (6 bases). Germline V gene lookup returns CDR1 LNHDA and CDR2 SQIVND (reference sequence). Trimming stripped 8 bases from V and 0 bases from J, with 11 bases between. The CDR3 loop spans 14 amino acids. Here the CDR3 reads CASHGQHSNQPQHF. The CDR3 DNA is TGTGCCAGTCATGGACAGCATAGCAATCAGCCCCAGCATTTT.

The chain couples TRBV2 to TRBJ2-7; 13 bases are shared with TRBD2. Unmatched junction bases numbered 3, after V lost 3 bases and J lost 4 bases. CDR3 length equals 15 residues. Per germline, CDR1 SNHLY and CDR2 FYNNEI. CDR3 in amino acids: CASSDRTSGGYEQYF. CDR3 DNA sequence: TGTGCCAGCAGTGACAGGACTAGCGGGGGATACGAGCAGTACTTC.

Only one count was recorded for this clone. The chain employs TRBV30 and TRBJ1-4, with a weak D call TRBD1 (5 bases). V shed 3 bases and J shed 4 bases, with 21 bases lying between them. CDR1 is GTSNPN and CDR2 is SVGIG in the germline V gene (reference sequence). The CDR3 loop spans 17 amino acids. DNA of the CDR3: TGTGCCTGGAGCCGAATGAGAAGGGGATCTGGTAATGAAAAACTGTTTTTT. This gives the protein CAWSRMRRGSGNEKLFF. Together with reference TRBV30 and TRBJ1-4, the CDR3 gives the full variable domain: SQTIHQWPATLVQPVGSPLSLECTVEGTSNPNLYWYRQAAGRGLQLLFYSVGIGQISSEVPQNLSASRPQDRQFILSSKKLLLSDSGFYLCAWSRMRRGSGNEKLFFGSGTQLSVL.

The chain carries TRBV28 and TRBJ1-1, with 8 positions matching TRBD1. The V and J ends lost 0 bases and 1 base, in that order; junction bases with no gene match: 4. The germline CDR1 and CDR2 sequences are MDHEN and SYDVKM. The CDR3 is made up of 16 amino acids. DNA for the CDR3: TGTGCCAGCAGTTTATGGGACAGGGTTAAGAACACTGAAGCTTTCTTT. Amino acid sequence: CASSLWDRVKNTEAFF.

This chain connects TRBV6-4 to TRBJ1-2, with D maybe TRBD1 (5 bases). The germline gives CDR1 MRHNA, CDR2 SNTAGT. Deletions cut 3 bases from V and 8 bases from J, with 19 bases between. This CDR3 comprises 15 residues. The CDR3: CASSDGPGRNGGYTF. CDR3 nucleotide sequence: TGTGCCAGCAGTGATGGCCCAGGGAGGAACGGCGGCTACACCTTC.

This chain links TRBV7-2 with TRBJ1-1; D is unresolved. Trimming took off 1 base at V and 8 bases at J, with 11 bases between the two ends. From germline, CDR1 is SGHTA and CDR2 FQGNSA. CDR3 length: 13 residues. The CDR3 nucleotides are TGTGCCAGCAGCTTAGGCCCCCTAACCGAAGCTTTCTTT. Protein product: CASSLGPLTEAFF.

The V and J genes are TRBV30 and TRBJ1-2; D is possibly TRBD1 (6 bases). The CDR3 length is 15 residues. Trimming stripped 5 bases from V and 2 bases from J, with 18 bases between. The germline gives CDR1 GTSNPN, CDR2 SVGIG (reference sequence). CDR3 nucleotide sequence: TGTGCCTGGGAATTTAGTGGGGGGGCCAACTATGGCTACACCTTC. This gives the protein CAWEFSGGANYGYTF. The entire variable domain, with the rest obtained from reference TRBV30 and TRBJ1-2, is as follows: SQTIHQWPATLVQPVGSPLSLECTVEGTSNPNLYWYRQAAGRGLQLLFYSVGIGQISSEVPQNLSASRPQDRQFILSSKKLLLSDSGFYLCAWEFSGGANYGYTFGSGTRLTVV.

This clone appeared a few times. The chain recombines TRBV5-1 with TRBJ1-6; weak D call: TRBD1 (6 bases). The length of the CDR3 is 14 residues. CDR1 is SGHRS, CDR2 YFSETQ, per germline. Trimming shortened V by 4 bases and J by 9 bases, and 14 bases separated the two germline ends. CDR3: CASSPGRGGSPLHF. The CDR3 region has the DNA TGCGCCAGCAGCCCGGGCCGAGGGGGTTCACCCCTCCACTTT.

The chain is built from TRBV4-1 and TRBJ2-7; 10 bases agree with TRBD2. The germline V gene encodes CDR1 MGHRA and CDR2 YSYEKL. J was trimmed by 2 bases and V by 0 bases; bases with no gene match: 4. The CDR3 is made up of 16 amino acids. For the CDR3, the DNA is TGCGCCAGCAGCCAAGATGGGCTAGCGGGAGCCTACGAGCAGTACTTC. Its protein product is CASSQDGLAGAYEQYF.

V is TRBV29-1 and J is TRBJ2-1; weak D call: TRBD2 (6 bases). V dropped 7 bases and J dropped 0 bases, with 19 bases sitting between them. The CDR3 length is 16 residues. The germline gives CDR1 SQVTM, CDR2 ANQGSEA. CDR3 DNA sequence: TGCAGCGGAGCCCTGCGGGGCCGGAACTCCTACAATGAGCAGTTCTTC. Translation gives CSGALRGRNSYNEQFF.

The rearrangement links TRBV5-1 to TRBJ1-2; 8 bases line up with TRBD1. The V and J ends lost 4 bases and 7 bases, in that order; junction bases with no gene match: 6. This CDR3 has 13 residues. The germline V gene encodes CDR1 SGHRS and CDR2 YFSETQ. This CDR3 is CASSTTGAAGYTF. CDR3 nucleotide sequence: TGCGCCAGCAGCACGACAGGGGCGGCTGGCTACACCTTC.

The V call is TRBV10-3, the J call TRBJ2-1; TRBD2 might be the D (6 bases). Trimming stripped 3 bases from V and 4 bases from J, with 13 bases between. This CDR3 has 15 amino acids. Germline V gene data show CDR1 as ENHRY and CDR2 as SYGVKD. The CDR3 DNA follows: TGTGCCATCAGTGATTCGGGAGAAAGGTACAATGAGCAGTTCTTC. Amino acids: CAISDSGERYNEQFF.

The V call is TRBV6-5, the J call TRBJ2-3, with 8 bases identical to TRBD2. From germline, CDR1 is MNHEY and CDR2 SVGAGI. The CDR3 loop spans 15 amino acids. The ends lost 3 bases at V and 1 base at J; junction bases unmatched: 3. CDR3 in amino acids: CASSYAGGGTDTQYF. The CDR3 coding sequence is TGTGCCAGCAGTTATGCGGGAGGTGGCACAGATACGCAGTATTTT.

The chain carries TRBV28 and TRBJ1-5; D is unresolved. V gave up 3 bases and J gave up 4 bases, with 10 bases separating them. CDR3 length: 14 residues. Germline CDR1 and CDR2: MDHEN and SYDVKM. CDR3: CASSFSGFNQPQHF. CDR3 coding DNA: TGTGCCAGCAGTTTCTCCGGGTTTAATCAGCCCCAGCATTTT.

The chain recombines TRBV27 with TRBJ1-2; no clear D gene. The CDR3 loop spans 15 amino acids. With 5 bases removed from V and 1 base from J, the gap between germline ends came to 14 bases. Germline-derived CDR1 and CDR2 are MNHEY and SMNVEV (reference sequence). Here the CDR3 reads CASSPVRVLNYGYTF. CDR3 coding DNA: TGTGCCAGCAGTCCCGTCCGGGTCCTTAACTATGGCTACACCTTC.

The V call is TRBV6-2 or TRBV6-3, the J call TRBJ2-1, with 13 bases fitting TRBD2. Per the germline V gene, CDR1 is MNHEY and CDR2 is SVGEGT. V was clipped by 5 bases and J by 7 bases; unmatched bases: 11. This CDR3 has 17 residues. The CDR3 sequence: CASSVGTSGAVGNEQFF. The CDR3 coding sequence is TGTGCCAGCAGTGTAGGGACTAGCGGGGCTGTCGGGAATGAGCAGTTCTTC.

This clone was seen a few times. J is TRBJ1-2 and V is TRBV2, with 11 nucleotides matching TRBD1. This CDR3 region has 14 residues. V shed 8 bases and J 2 bases; nucleotides not matched to a gene: 4. Germline loops: CDR1 SNHLY, CDR2 FYNNEI. This CDR3 is CASGDRGGNYGYTF. CDR3 DNA sequence: TGTGCCAGCGGGGACAGGGGGGGGAACTATGGCTACACCTTC.

The genes are TRBV9 and TRBJ1-2; 9 nucleotides agree with TRBD1. Germline CDR1 is SGDLS and CDR2 is YYNGEE. J lost 6 bases, V lost 3 bases, and 6 bases had no gene match. The CDR3 extends over 14 amino acids. CDR3 DNA: TGTGCCAGCAGCGCGGACAGGGGAAGCCATGGCTACACCTTC. Amino acids: CASSADRGSHGYTF. Full variable domain (missing parts from reference TRBV9 and TRBJ1-2): DSGVTQTPKHLITATGQRVTLRCSPRSGDLSVYWYQQSLDQGLQFLIQYYNGEERAKGNILERFSAQQFPDLHSELNLSSLELGDSALYFCASSADRGSHGYTFGSGTRLTVV.